Reported below is one T cell receptor beta chain. Its antigen is currently unknown. MiXCR was run by TCRdb on the 5' RACE reads, yielding one entry per CDR3 protein. The sample yields approximately 550,000 distinct CDR3 sequences, about a fifth seen once. The data were taken from a study of T cells after yellow fever vaccination. Germline V gives CDR1 LNHDA, CDR2 SQIVND (reference sequence). The germline V and J ends were trimmed by 9 bases and 6 bases, with 12 bases remaining between them. The CDR3 runs to 11 residues. Overall study results and limits: Post-booster samples contained most primary-vaccination clones (approximately 97% CD4, approximately 88% CD8).

The V gene is TRBV19, the J gene TRBJ2-7; no firm D call. The source is a man aged 25-40 years who received the YFV17D yellow fever vaccine. The sequences come from PBMCs, collected 15 days after the yellow fever booster vaccination. CDR3 amino acids: CASRAGGEQYF. The CDR3 DNA reads TGTGCCAGCCGGGCCGGCGGCGAGCAGTACTTC.